The 2 T cell receptor beta chains given below trace back to one sample, sequenced in a study of control samples from healthy donors and cancer patients (dated by TCRdb to about 2020). Receptor amplification or capture employed the immunoSEQ multiplex PCR assay. The source is immuneACCESS, and TCRdb retained only in-frame sequences with V and J called. Part of the clones is not carried over; for the studies checked, unresolved V genes explain less than half of this, and the remainder is unexplained. The sample records some 78,000 clones, about 89% of which are singletons. The ten biggest clones cover 6% to 9.5% of the sample. The sequenced material came from blood. The receptors stem from a woman in her sixties in good health.

V usage is TRBV4-3 and J usage is TRBJ2-1; 8 nucleotides agree with TRBD2. Trimming cost V 0 bases and J 13 bases; bases outside gene matches: 17. From germline, CDR1 is LGHNA and CDR2 YSLEER. This CDR3 region has 17 residues. The CDR3 spells CASSQDYLAGPPPRQFF. CDR3 DNA sequence: TGCGCCAGCAGCCAAGATTATCTAGCGGGTCCACCCCCTCGCCAGTTCTTC.

This chain uses TRBV5-1 with TRBJ1-3, with 9 bases matching TRBD1. The CDR3 length is 15 residues. Trimming at V came to 5 bases and at J to 2 bases, leaving 5 bases not matched to a gene. CDR1 and CDR2 (germline): SGHRS, YFSETQ. The CDR3 nucleotides are TGCGCCAGCAGAATGGGACAGGGAGCTGGAAACACCATATATTTT. Its protein is CASRMGQGAGNTIYF. The complete variable domain, with remaining parts taken from reference TRBV5-1 and TRBJ1-3, reads KAGVTQTPRYLIKTRGQQVTLSCSPISGHRSVSWYQQTPGQGLQFLFEYFSETQRNKGNFPGRFSGRQFSNSRSEMNVSTLELGDSALYLCASRMGQGAGNTIYFGEGSWLTVV.